Shown below are 20 T cell receptor beta chains from a single sample sequenced in a study of regulatory T cells in long-lasting Graves disease. Through Arm-PCR of CDR3 regions and iRepertoire HTBI primers, TCR beta libraries were built. Each CDR3 protein gets one entry after TCRdb re-called the multiplex PCR reads with MiXCR. This table holds under 450,000 distinct CDR3 sequences, approximately 23% found once. Time point of the sample: persistent/refractory GD, antithyroid drugs over 5 years with positive TRAb. Preparation of the TCR library used RNA extracted from PBMCs. The sample here was peripheral blood mononuclear cells (PBMCs), taken when the disease was refractory, from a patient treated with antithyroid drugs. These receptor sequences come from a woman aged 40 to 50 with Graves disease.

This clonotype was counted ten times or more. The chain links TRBV7-2 to TRBJ1-5; D not certain. Germline V CDR1 and CDR2: SGHTA, FQGNSA. V was shortened by 2 bases and J by 4 bases, with 9 bases between the two germline ends. The CDR3 has 14 amino acids. CDR3 sequence reads: CASSLITENQPQHF. CDR3 coding DNA: TGTGCCAGCAGCTTAATCACAGAGAATCAGCCCCAGCATTTT. Supplemented by reference TRBV7-2 and TRBJ1-5, the full variable domain reads GAGVSQSPSNKVTEKGKDVELRCDPISGHTALYWYRQSLGQGLEFLIYFQGNSAPDKSGLPSDRFSAERTGGSVSTLTIQRTQQEDSAVYLCASSLITENQPQHFGDGTRLSIL.

The V gene is TRBV5-6, the J gene TRBJ1-4, with TRBD1 matching over 7 bases. The junction had 7 bases not matched to a gene; V was cut back by 4 bases and J by 7 bases. This CDR3 comprises 14 residues. Germline lookup yields CDR1 SGHDT and CDR2 YYEEEE. The CDR3, as DNA: TGTGCCAGCAGCCCAACATGGGACAGTGAAAAACTGTTTTTT. Amino acid sequence: CASSPTWDSEKLFF.

This clonotype was picked up many times. The rearrangement uses TRBV12-3 or TRBV12-4 and TRBJ2-5; either TRBD1 or TRBD2 may supply D (5 bases each). Trimming removed 1 base at V and 4 bases at J, with 10 bases between. The CDR3 is made up of 14 amino acids. CDR3 nucleotide sequence: TGTGCCAGCAGTTTAGGGGTAGGGACAGAGACCCAGTACTTC. This gives the protein CASSLGVGTETQYF.

This chain links TRBV6-4 with TRBJ1-1; unclear D gene. The germline V gene has CDR1 MRHNA and CDR2 SNTAGT. Trimming left V 5 bases short and J 0 bases short, with 16 bases between. This CDR3 has 16 residues. CDR3 bases: TGTGCCAGCAGTTTCCCACAGATTCACGTGAACACTGAAGCTTTCTTT. Protein sequence: CASSFPQIHVNTEAFF.

This clonotype was counted many times. The V call is TRBV12-3 or TRBV12-4, the J call TRBJ1-2; D is uncertain. This CDR3 contains 15 residues. V gave up 7 bases and J gave up 3 bases, with 18 bases separating them. The CDR3, as DNA: TGTGCCAGCACCAAAAGACGGGAATTTTACTATGGCTACACCTTC. As protein: CASTKRREFYYGYTF.

This clonotype was seen at least ten times. This chain links TRBV28 with TRBJ1-2, with D perhaps TRBD1 (6 bases). Germline lookup yields CDR1 MDHEN and CDR2 SYDVKM. Trimming took off 1 base at V and 5 bases at J, with 20 bases between the two ends. The CDR3 loop spans 17 amino acids. In DNA, the CDR3 is TGTGCCAGCAGTTTATTCCAGGGAGACAGGCCCCTTTATGGCTACACCTTC. Amino acid sequence: CASSLFQGDRPLYGYTF.

Many counts were recorded for this clonotype. The chain has TRBV11-2 and TRBJ1-5, with 9 bases identical to TRBD1. V shed 1 base and J 7 bases; nucleotides not matched to a gene: 5. There are 15 residues in the CDR3. Germline V CDR1 and CDR2: SGHAT, FQNNGV. Here the CDR3 DNA reads TGTGCCAGCAGCTTAGGGGGACAGGGAGGACAGCCCCAGCATTTT. It translates to CASSLGGQGGQPQHF.

The chain carries TRBV4-1 and TRBJ2-7; D unresolved. The CDR3 is 16 amino acids. V dropped 5 bases and J dropped 5 bases, with 22 bases sitting between them. The germline V gene has CDR1 MGHRA and CDR2 YSYEKL. As DNA, the CDR3 is TGCGCCAGCAGCTACATGGTCAGGACGATAACTGACGAGCAGTACTTC. Translated: CASSYMVRTITDEQYF.

This clonotype has at least ten counts. The chain has TRBV11-2 and TRBJ2-5; no reliable D call. Trimming stripped 4 bases from V and 7 bases from J, with 7 bases between. The germline V gene encodes CDR1 SGHAT and CDR2 FQNNGV. This CDR3 contains 11 residues. The CDR3 DNA reads as TGTGCCAGCAGCTCCCCCGTGACCCAGTACTTC. Translating gives CASSSPVTQYF.

This clonotype was counted at least ten times. The chain has TRBV10-3 and TRBJ2-7; tentative D call: TRBD1 (5 bases). CDR1 is ENHRY and CDR2 is SYGVKD in the germline V gene. The V gene lost 10 bases and the J gene lost 2 bases, with 9 bases spanning the gap. This CDR3 spans 11 amino acids. The CDR3 reads CATEDTYEQYF. CDR3 DNA: TGTGCCACCGAGGACACCTACGAGCAGTACTTC.

This clonotype was counted ten times or more. This chain connects TRBV28 to TRBJ2-2; TRBD1 matches at 7 bases. V was clipped by 4 bases and J by 6 bases; unmatched bases: 14. The length of the CDR3 is 17 residues. Looked up from germline, CDR1 is MDHEN and CDR2 is SYDVKM. The CDR3 region is CASSSSSLDRVAGELFF. The CDR3, as DNA: TGTGCCAGCAGTTCCTCGAGCCTTGACAGGGTAGCCGGGGAGCTGTTTTTT. Combining the CDR3 with reference TRBV28 and TRBJ2-2 gives the whole variable domain DVKVTQSSRYLVKRTGEKVFLECVQDMDHENMFWYRQDPGLGLRLIYFSYDVKMKEKGDIPEGYSVSREKKERFSLILESASTNQTSMYLCASSSSSLDRVAGELFFGEGSRLTVL.

In its sample, this clonotype was seen many times. The chain employs TRBV27 and TRBJ1-2; D gene uncertain. The germline V gene has CDR1 MNHEY and CDR2 SMNVEV (reference sequence). This CDR3 spans 16 amino acids. Trimming stripped 0 bases from V and 4 bases from J, with 15 bases between. The CDR3 nucleotides read TGTGCCAGCAGTTTATCGATGGACCCATCGGGCTATGGCTACACCTTC. This sequence encodes CASSLSMDPSGYGYTF.

This clonotype was seen ten or more times. V gene TRBV12-3 or TRBV12-4 combines with J gene TRBJ2-7; 7 nucleotides match TRBD2. The CDR3 runs to 13 residues. Trimming removed 7 bases from V and 3 bases from J; junction bases left unmatched: 6. The CDR3 coding sequence is TGTGCCAGCACCTCCGGGACTAACTACGAGCAGTACTTC. This encodes CASTSGTNYEQYF.

The table lists this clonotype with many counts. This rearrangement joins TRBV28 to TRBJ2-5; D is perhaps TRBD1 (6 bases). The V end lost 2 bases, the J end lost 4 bases, and 11 bases lay between the germline ends. Germline V gene sequence: CDR1 MDHEN, CDR2 SYDVKM. The CDR3 runs 14 residues. The DNA of the CDR3 is TGTGCCAGCAGTTTACCCGGGACACTAGAGACCCAGTACTTC. It encodes CASSLPGTLETQYF. Combining the CDR3 with reference TRBV28 and TRBJ2-5 gives the whole variable domain DVKVTQSSRYLVKRTGEKVFLECVQDMDHENMFWYRQDPGLGLRLIYFSYDVKMKEKGDIPEGYSVSREKKERFSLILESASTNQTSMYLCASSLPGTLETQYFGPGTRLLVL.

This clonotype was detected ten times or more. The chain joins TRBV5-1 to TRBJ2-2; TRBD2 matches 13 bases. Germline V gene data show CDR1 as SGHRS and CDR2 as YFSETQ. The CDR3 has 17 residues. Germline trimming cut 3 bases from V and 0 bases from J; bases unmatched to any gene: 2. CDR3 nucleotide sequence: TGCGCCAGCAGCTGGACTAGCGGGAGCCCGAACACCGGGGAGCTGTTTTTT. As protein: CASSWTSGSPNTGELFF.

The chain uses TRBV28 and TRBJ2-3; a possible D gene is TRBD1 (6 bases). Germline V gene sequence: CDR1 MDHEN, CDR2 SYDVKM. With 10 bases removed from V and 2 bases from J, the gap between germline ends came to 22 bases. The length of the CDR3 is 16 residues. In nucleotides, the CDR3 is TGTGCCACTTATTCTCTGCTTGACAGGTACACAGATACGCAGTATTTT. Protein sequence: CATYSLLDRYTDTQYF.

This clonotype was counted at least ten times. This sequence joins TRBV20-1 and TRBJ2-5; D remains unclear. With 6 bases removed from V and 7 bases from J, the gap between germline ends came to 21 bases. Per the germline V gene, CDR1 is DFQATT and CDR2 is SNEGSKA (reference sequence). The CDR3 sequence is 14 residues long. The CDR3 region has the DNA TGCAGTGCAAAAGAGGACCGTTCGAAGGGGACCCAGTACTTC. Translating it yields CSAKEDRSKGTQYF.

This clonotype was observed a handful of times. V is TRBV28 and J is TRBJ1-6, with 8 bases that match TRBD1. The CDR3 extends over 14 amino acids. Germline V gene lookup returns CDR1 MDHEN and CDR2 SYDVKM. V trimming: 6 bases; J trimming: 9 bases; junction bases outside the gene matches: 7. CDR3: CASRNGQGGSPLHF. The DNA of the CDR3 is TGTGCCAGCAGGAACGGACAGGGCGGTTCACCCCTCCACTTT. The entire variable domain, with the rest obtained from reference TRBV28 and TRBJ1-6, is as follows: DVKVTQSSRYLVKRTGEKVFLECVQDMDHENMFWYRQDPGLGLRLIYFSYDVKMKEKGDIPEGYSVSREKKERFSLILESASTNQTSMYLCASRNGQGGSPLHFGNGTRLTVT.

This clonotype has a count of ten or more. The chain couples TRBV11-1 to TRBJ2-7; 9 nucleotides agree with TRBD1. This CDR3 is built from 13 residues. Germline assignment: CDR1 SGHAT and CDR2 FQDESV (reference sequence). Germline trimming cut 5 bases from V and 3 bases from J; bases unmatched to any gene: 2. CDR3 sequence: CASSRDRVYEQYF. CDR3 sequence (DNA): TGTGCCAGCAGCCGGGACAGGGTCTACGAGCAGTACTTC.

The CDR3 DNA is TGTGCCAGCAGCTTAGTGTCGGCATGGACCTGCGAGCAGTACTTC. It specifies CASSLVSAWTCEQYF. The chain joins TRBV7-2 to TRBJ2-7; no definite D call. The CDR3 totals 15 residues. CDR1 and CDR2 (germline): SGHTA, FQGNSA. V dropped 1 base and J dropped 6 bases, with 16 bases sitting between them. The full variable domain, in which reference TRBV7-2 and TRBJ2-7 provide the parts outside the CDR3, is GAGVSQSPSNKVTEKGKDVELRCDPISGHTALYWYRQSLGQGLEFLIYFQGNSAPDKSGLPSDRFSAERTGGSVSTLTIQRTQQEDSAVYLCASSLVSAWTCEQYFGPGTRLTVT.